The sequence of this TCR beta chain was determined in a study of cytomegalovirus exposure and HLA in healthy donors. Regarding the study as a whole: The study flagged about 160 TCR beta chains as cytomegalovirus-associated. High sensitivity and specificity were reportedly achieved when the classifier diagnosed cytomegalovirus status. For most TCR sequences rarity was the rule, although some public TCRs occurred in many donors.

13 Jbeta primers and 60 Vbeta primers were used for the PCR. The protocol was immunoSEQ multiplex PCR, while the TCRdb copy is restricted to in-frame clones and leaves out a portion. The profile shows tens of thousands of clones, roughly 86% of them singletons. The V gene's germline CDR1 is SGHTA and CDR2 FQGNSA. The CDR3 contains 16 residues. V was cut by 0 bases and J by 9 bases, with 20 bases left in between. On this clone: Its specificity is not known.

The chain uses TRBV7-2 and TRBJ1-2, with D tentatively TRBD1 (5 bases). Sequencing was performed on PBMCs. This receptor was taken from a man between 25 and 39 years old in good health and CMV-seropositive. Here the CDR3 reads CASSLAPMGTAQSYTF. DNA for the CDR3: TGTGCCAGCAGCTTAGCGCCAATGGGGACTGCCCAGAGCTACACCTTC.